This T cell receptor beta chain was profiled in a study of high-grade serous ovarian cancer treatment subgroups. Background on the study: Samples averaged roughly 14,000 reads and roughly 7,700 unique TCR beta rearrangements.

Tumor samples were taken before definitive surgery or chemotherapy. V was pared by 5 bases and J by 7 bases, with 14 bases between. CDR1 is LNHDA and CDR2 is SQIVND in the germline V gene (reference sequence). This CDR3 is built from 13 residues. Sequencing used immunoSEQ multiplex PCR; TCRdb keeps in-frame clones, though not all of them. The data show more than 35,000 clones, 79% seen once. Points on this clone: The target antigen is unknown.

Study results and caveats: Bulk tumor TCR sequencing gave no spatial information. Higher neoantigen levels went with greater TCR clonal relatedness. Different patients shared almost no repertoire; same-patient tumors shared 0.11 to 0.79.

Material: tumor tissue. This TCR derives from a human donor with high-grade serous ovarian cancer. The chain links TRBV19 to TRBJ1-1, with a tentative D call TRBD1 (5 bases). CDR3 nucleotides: TGTGCCAGTAGTGCAGACAGATTTCTTGAAGCTTTCTTT. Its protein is CASSADRFLEAFF.